A selection of T cell receptor beta chains follows, all from one sample in a study of T cells expressing NK-cell markers. TCRdb reanalyzed the 5' RACE reads and collapses them to one entry per CDR3 protein, without DNA. The listing contains around 260,000 distinct CDR3 sequences. Sequenced: blood T cells: a sorted CD56 or NKG2C T cell subset, CD4+ or CD8+ T cells, or bulk PBMC T cells (not recorded which). The receptor set was obtained from a woman between 18 and 69 years old in good health. Both conserved end residues are part of each CDR3.

TRBV7-3	TRBJ2-5	CASSRAVGETQYF
TRBV6-5	TRBJ1-2	CASSYGGQGGGYTF
TRBV20-1	TRBJ2-3	CSAASRLAGYGTDTQYF
TRBV20-1	TRBJ2-7	CSARDQRTYEQYF
TRBV7-2	TRBJ2-1	CASSRTSGRTHEQFF
TRBV19	TRBJ2-7	CASSIRAGLPVYEQYF
TRBV7-2	TRBJ1-5	CASSLTGINQPQHF
TRBV28	TRBJ2-1	CASSLRDRPLNEQFF
TRBV9	TRBJ1-2	CASRRGGGGYTF
TRBV6-2/TRBV6-3	TRBJ1-1	CASRAHTEAFF
TRBV24-1	TRBJ2-1	CATSDTSENNEQFF
TRBV6-5	TRBJ2-1	CASSSTSGRGAPGEQFF
TRBV6-2/TRBV6-3	TRBJ1-5	CASGKDGYNQPQHF
TRBV27	TRBJ2-3	CASSLVQGSDTQYF
TRBV18	TRBJ2-3	CASSPLPGADTQYF
TRBV5-4	TRBJ2-5	CASSPKYRDAETQYF
TRBV6-8	TRBJ2-3	CATIHDGFGGQGVADTQYF
TRBV11-2	TRBJ2-7	CASSSTTSVSPPSYEQYF
TRBV5-1	TRBJ2-5	CASSLGNQETQYF
TRBV28	TRBJ1-5	CASSSGLGQHF
TRBV7-2	TRBJ2-2	CASSLSRETGELFF
TRBV5-4	TRBJ2-5	CASSYLGLAGGPNQETQYF
TRBV7-2	TRBJ1-1	CASSLGGSGIF
TRBV29-1	TRBJ2-5	CSVQGNSETQYF
TRBV20-1	TRBJ1-6	CSASNPAGGTLHF
TRBV5-5	TRBJ1-5	CASSSDLYQPQHF
TRBV18	TRBJ2-1	CASSPPGGDEQFF
TRBV5-4	TRBJ2-3	CASSLEGTSGGPRWSDTQYF
TRBV3-1	TRBJ2-5	CASSQVVTQETQYF
TRBV18	TRBJ2-1	CASSPLDGSYNEQFF
TRBV10-1	TRBJ2-3	CASSESKGGLVDTQYF
TRBV20-1	TRBJ2-1	CSARDSGSGTSNEQFF
TRBV5-4	TRBJ2-2	CASSSGRSANTGELFF
TRBV28	TRBJ2-1	CASSLSRGQGFFLNEQFF
TRBV12-3/TRBV12-4	TRBJ1-2	CASSPGPGGYTF
TRBV18	TRBJ2-5	CASSDARGQETQYF
TRBV29-1	TRBJ1-4	CSVSLGNNEKLFF